The entry below gives a single T cell receptor (beta chain) sequence along with its context. The table lists this clonotype with many counts. No antigen is known for it. No much larger clone is present one base from it, and per-base qualities are unavailable. To prepare the library, RACE was applied. Sequencing was performed on a NextSeq 500. During library preparation, unique molecular identifiers were attached to individual cDNA molecules so that TCRs could be counted in a quantitative, reproducible way. For every blood RNA sample, sequencing covered both the TCR alpha and TCR beta chains. In the original analysis: The median number of TCRs per sample was 90,000 to 100,000, ranging from roughly 23,224 to 700,000. The Decombinator software suite was used to annotate V, J and CDR3 in the TCR reads. Every sample was subsampled to the same number of TCRs (28,000) for the PS versus PT1 abundance plots. TCRs were defined as expanded if absent before sensitization and observed at least eight times at the 2-week time point. TCRdb reran the public reads through fastp at Q25 and MiXCR, keeping productive beta chains. Rows merge per CDR3 protein into single entries with the most common DNA and genes. TCRdb, not the original authors, processed these V and J calls. Here the sample has 50,000 to 65,000 distinct CDR3 sequences; roughly 8.8% occur a single time. Of the sample, 11% to 15% falls within the top ten clones.

Explained via the paper, the time point label denotes: pre-sensitization, week 0. What the treatment or condition label conveys for this sample: therapeutic diphenylcyclopropenone sensitization with weekly scalp DPC. At each patch-test visit, blood was drawn before the patch test was applied. Eligible patients were aged 18 to 70, diagnosed with alopecia, deemed suitable for DPC therapy, and excluded if pregnant. Total RNA was isolated from unfractionated whole blood collected in Tempus Blood RNA tubes. V drops 0 bases and J drops 2 bases, leaving 9 bases in between. CDR1 is given as SGDLS and CDR2 as YYNGEE, both from the germline V gene. From the cysteine up to the phenylalanine, the CDR3 has a length of 14 residues. Only the CDR3 DNA stays, 42 bases, in frame from base 1. The source of the sample is a study of human T cells and chemical hapten exposure (dated by TCRdb to 2020 to 2022). At the level of the whole study: For sensitization, 2% DPC in acetone was applied to a roughly 2 cm by roughly 2 cm area of upper inner arm skin. Patients additionally received weekly therapeutic DPC doses to the scalp throughout the approximately 25-week study period. Patch testing on the upper back used Finn chambers containing 0.01% DPC, with scoring done after 6 days according to International Contact Dermatitis Research Group standards. Most of the patients in the cohort were female, and the cohort covered alopecia areata with under or over 50% scalp involvement, alopecia totalis and alopecia universalis. The libraries were sequenced as a pool, and the TCR yield per sample differed mostly because of small variations in library volumes within the pool. This study followed changes in the peripheral blood TCR repertoire in vivo during primary and secondary sensitization of alopecia patients to the hapten diphenylcyclopropenone (DPC). Blood samples were taken from patients before sensitization (week 0) and then at 2, 6 and about 24 weeks after DPC sensitization. Under 30 alopecia patients gave blood for TCR sequencing at one to four time points (pre-sensitization, 2, 6 and 24 weeks).

Overall results and qualifications from the work: After repeated subsampling, the strength of the expansion versus patch-test correlation and the threshold at which it became significant changed. A positive correlation was found between the number of PT1 expanded TCRs and patch test score, with significance reached at thresholds 8, 16 and 32 but not 4. Compared with pre-sensitization or healthy control sets, expanded TCRs formed significantly more large CDR3 similarity clusters, which is consistent with antigen-driven responses. Alopecia, a presumed autoimmune disease, was present in all patients, so the immune response of the patients might differ from that of healthy individuals. No change with DPC sensitization was found in the number of TCRs above 1 in 1000 frequency, and no evidence of global repertoire structure alterations was found.

This specimen was whole blood, taken in connection with sensitization to the hapten diphenylcyclopropenone (DPC). The chain is made from TRBV9 and TRBJ2-7; no D segment can be confidently identified. This TCR was recovered from a woman aged 40 to 50 with alopecia areata. Some clones in this sample may be carry-over from other donors' samples. The CDR3 reads as follows: CASSVDITTYEQYF. The bases read TGTGCCAGCAGCGTAGATATAACTACCTACGAGCAGTACTTC.